The T cell receptor beta chain described here comes from a study of blood T cell repertoires in COVID-19 (dated by TCRdb to about 2020). Background for the entire study: Samples covering the acute and convalescent phases of COVID-19 were provided by collaborators in the United States, Italy and Spain. The prospective study material was composed of cDNA or gDNA derived from T cells, B-cell-depleted T cells, or PBMCs. Subjects who had been exposed to COVID-19, were actively infected with it, or had recovered from it provided the deeply sampled blood TCRbeta repertoires that made up the dataset. The repertoires were released in a freely available public database intended as a resource for research on the immune response to SARS-CoV-2. The samples were drawn from the first 160 participants of the ongoing ImmuneRACE study and from 950 to 1,500 subjects provided by 6 global collaborators. Nearly every sample came with metadata listing a de-identified subject ID, COVID-19 status, age in years and sex. HLA class I and class II types, where available, came from metadata supplied by the sample provider rather than from assay-based typing.

On this clone: The target of this receptor is not known. No base qualities exist here, and no much larger clone lies one base off it.

The investigation overall reported the following: The amount of clinical and demographic metadata varied by source and participant and was provided uncurated.

Each collaborating institution followed its own protocols to collect whole blood in K2EDTA tubes. For TCRbeta analysis, collaborators shipped samples in one of three forms: frozen whole blood, isolated PBMCs, or DNA extracted from either of those sample types. At the junction V is shortened by 6 bases and J by 0 bases; bases outside the gene matches: 12. CDR3 length: 17 amino acids, cysteine to phenylalanine. The sequence is cut down to CDR3 DNA, 51 bases in frame from base 1. For CDR1 and CDR2, the germline V gene lists MNHEY and SVGEGT. TCRbeta CDR3 regions were amplified from genomic DNA by means of the immunoSEQ Assay, a bias-controlled multiplex PCR. The study's processing was this. The number of nucleated cells in each sample was estimated from the amplification of reference gene primers within the assay. Sequence reads were collapsed and filtered to measure the absolute abundance of every unique TCRbeta CDR3 rearrangement. For each sample, productive Simpson clonality was calculated by taking the square root of Simpson's diversity index across productive rearrangements. TCRdb obtained this table from immuneACCESS and retained in-frame rearrangements with V and J assigned. These tables miss some clones; where compared with another copy, unresolved V genes account for less than half of the shortfall, and the remainder is unexplained. V and J calls and clone size are those listed in that table; D and trimming were worked out from the DNA. The sample includes approximately 180,000 clones, with roughly 85% observed a single time. The top ten hold approximately 9.9% of the sample.

Sequencing was performed on peripheral blood. This clonotype was sampled from a human donor with active or convalescent COVID-19. The donor label of this sample is uncertain. The chain was built from TRBV6-2 or TRBV6-3 and TRBJ2-5, with TRBD2 identical over 8 junction bases. The DNA sequence is given as TGTGCCAGCAGCCCCCCACCGGGGGGGGCCGACCAAGAGACCCAGTACTTC. It translates to CASSPPPGGADQETQYF.